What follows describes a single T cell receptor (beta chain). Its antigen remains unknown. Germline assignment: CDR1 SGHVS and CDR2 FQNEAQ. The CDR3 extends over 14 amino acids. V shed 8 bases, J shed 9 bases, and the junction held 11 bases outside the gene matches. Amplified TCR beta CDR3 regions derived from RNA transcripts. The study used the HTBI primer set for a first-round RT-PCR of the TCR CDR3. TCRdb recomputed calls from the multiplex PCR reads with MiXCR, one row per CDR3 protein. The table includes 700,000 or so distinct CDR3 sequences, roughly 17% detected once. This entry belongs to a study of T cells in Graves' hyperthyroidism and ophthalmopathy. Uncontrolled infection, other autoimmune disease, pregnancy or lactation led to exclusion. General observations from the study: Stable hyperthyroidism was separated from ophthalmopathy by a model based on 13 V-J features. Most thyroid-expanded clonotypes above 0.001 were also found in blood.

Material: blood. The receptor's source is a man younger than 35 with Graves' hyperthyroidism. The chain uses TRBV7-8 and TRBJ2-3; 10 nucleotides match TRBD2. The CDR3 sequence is CASQEREGIDTQYF. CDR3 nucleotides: TGTGCCAGCCAAGAGCGGGAGGGGATAGACACGCAGTATTTT. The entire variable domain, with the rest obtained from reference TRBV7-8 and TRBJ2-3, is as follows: GAGVSQSPRYKVAKRGQDVALRCDPISGHVSLFWYQQALGQGPEFLTYFQNEAQLDKSGLPSDRFFAERPEGSVSTLKIQRTQQEDSAVYLCASQEREGIDTQYFGPGTRLTVL.